These 18 T cell receptor beta chains were all obtained from the same sample, sequenced in a study of spatial heterogeneity in lung cancer. Time point in this sample: blood at routine non-recurrence follow-up after resection. Researchers sequenced whole RNA taken from tumor, nontumor lung or frozen PBMC without sorting. Each CDR3 protein is one row after TCRdb ran MiXCR on the 5' RACE reads. The table shows around 110,000 distinct CDR3 sequences, with 10% to 15% occurring only once. The sequencing used PBMCs, collected at follow-up. Source of these receptors: a male donor with early-stage non-small cell lung cancer.

This clonotype has only one observation. The chain recombines TRBV18 with TRBJ1-2; D is possibly TRBD1 (5 bases). CDR1 and CDR2 from the germline V gene are KGHSH and LQKENI. The CDR3 loop spans 14 amino acids. With 3 bases removed from V and 8 bases from J, the gap between germline ends came to 16 bases. DNA of the CDR3: TGTGCCAGCTCACCCAGGGACCACCTTTTCGGCTACACCTTC. Residues: CASSPRDHLFGYTF.

The V gene is TRBV6-2 or TRBV6-3, the J gene TRBJ1-5; 7 bases are a match to TRBD1. The CDR3 sequence is 15 residues long. The V segment lost 7 bases and the J segment 6 bases; nucleotides outside the gene matches: 12. Per the germline V gene, CDR1 is MNHEY and CDR2 is SVGEGT. The CDR3 coding sequence is TGTGCCAGCACTACGACAGGGCCCCGAGGTCAGCCCCAGCATTTT. It is translated as CASTTTGPRGQPQHF.

There are many counts of this clonotype. The rearrangement joins TRBV29-1 to TRBJ1-1, with 8 bases that match TRBD1. Germline V gene sequence: CDR1 SQVTM, CDR2 ANQGSEA. This CDR3 has 13 residues. The CDR3, as DNA: TGCACCTCTAGGACAGGGCCGAACACTGAAGCTTTCTTT. Protein product: CTSRTGPNTEAFF.

In its sample, this clonotype was seen many times. The rearrangement links TRBV4-1 to TRBJ2-7; the match to TRBD2 covers 10 bases. Germline loops: CDR1 MGHRA, CDR2 YSYEKL. The CDR3 extends over 15 amino acids. Germline trimming cut 5 bases from V and 3 bases from J; bases unmatched to any gene: 7. The CDR3 loop is CASSSLAGAHYEQYF. Here the CDR3 DNA reads TGCGCCAGCAGCTCTCTAGCGGGGGCCCACTACGAGCAGTACTTC.

V is TRBV18 and J is TRBJ1-6; unclear D gene. Germline-derived CDR1 and CDR2 are KGHSH and LQKENI. V was shortened by 2 bases and J by 7 bases, with 15 bases between the two germline ends. The CDR3 sequence is 16 residues long. The chain's CDR3 is CASSPIPPGPNSPLHF. In nucleotides, the CDR3 is TGTGCCAGCTCACCAATCCCACCGGGCCCCAATTCACCCCTCCACTTT.

V and J are TRBV18 and TRBJ2-7; the D gene is possibly TRBD1 (6 bases). The CDR3 runs 13 residues. V lost 5 bases to trimming and J lost 3 bases, with 11 bases between them. The germline gives CDR1 KGHSH, CDR2 LQKENI. The CDR3 DNA sequence: TGTGCCAGCTCAGCTCAGGGGCGCTACGAGCAGTACTTC. Its protein is CASSAQGRYEQYF.

This clonotype was found a few times. This sequence joins TRBV4-1 and TRBJ1-3; perhaps TRBD1 as D (5 bases). Trimming stripped 0 bases from V and 3 bases from J, with 12 bases between. The CDR3 contains 16 residues. Germline CDR1 is MGHRA and CDR2 is YSYEKL. The CDR3 region is CASSQDPAGSGNTIYF. CDR3 in DNA: TGCGCCAGCAGCCAAGATCCCGCAGGGAGTGGAAACACCATATATTTT.

A few counts support this clonotype. The CDR3 sequence is CASTGGDIEQFF. For the CDR3, the DNA is TGTGCCAGCACCGGCGGGGACATTGAGCAGTTCTTC. V is TRBV12-3 or TRBV12-4 and J is TRBJ2-1, with D perhaps matching TRBD1 or TRBD2 (6 bases each). Trimming left V 7 bases short and J 9 bases short, with 13 bases between. The CDR3 has 12 residues.

There are many counts of this clonotype. The chain links TRBV7-8 to TRBJ2-6; a weak D match, TRBD2 (5 bases). V gave up 2 bases and J gave up 0 bases, with 20 bases separating them. From germline, CDR1 is SGHVS and CDR2 FQNEAQ. CDR3 length equals 20 residues. CDR3 bases: TGTGCCAGCAGCTTAATTCGAGGTCCGGGATCCTACTCTGGGGCCAACGTCCTGACTTTC. Its protein is CASSLIRGPGSYSGANVLTF.

J is TRBJ2-2 and V is TRBV11-2; no clear D. This CDR3 is built from 18 residues. The V end lost 0 bases, the J end lost 5 bases, and 19 bases lay between the germline ends. Germline V lookup: CDR1 SGHAT, CDR2 FQNNGV. This CDR3 reads CASSLDYFIRSKTGELFF. DNA for the CDR3: TGTGCCAGCAGCTTAGATTACTTCATAAGGTCTAAGACCGGGGAGCTGTTTTTT.

This clonotype has only a few counts. The V gene is TRBV5-1, the J gene TRBJ2-1; 10 nucleotides match TRBD2. The junction had 7 bases not matched to a gene; V was cut back by 7 bases and J by 6 bases. The CDR3 contains 14 residues. Germline CDR1 is SGHRS and CDR2 is YFSETQ. The CDR3 is CASRPGLARNEQFF. DNA of the CDR3: TGCGCCAGCCGCCCGGGACTAGCGCGCAATGAGCAGTTCTTC.

This clonotype was found a few times. The CDR3 spells CASSLEWVNTEAFF. CDR3 in DNA: TGTGCCAGCAGCTTGGAATGGGTGAACACTGAAGCTTTCTTT. This chain uses TRBV5-6 with TRBJ1-1; D gene uncertain. This CDR3 region has 14 residues. Trimming removed 0 bases from V and 0 bases from J, with 6 bases in between. CDR1 is SGHDT and CDR2 is YYEEEE in the germline V gene. Supplemented by reference TRBV5-6 and TRBJ1-1, the full variable domain reads DAGVTQSPTHLIKTRGQQVTLRCSPKSGHDTVSWYQQALGQGPQFIFQYYEEEERQRGNFPDRFSGHQFPNYSSELNVNALLLGDSALYLCASSLEWVNTEAFFGQGTRLTVV.

At least ten counts were recorded for this clonotype. The V and J genes are TRBV27 and TRBJ2-7, with 8 bases lining up with TRBD2. There are 16 residues in the CDR3. The V gene end was trimmed by 3 bases and the J gene end by 7 bases; junction bases not matched to a gene: 14. Germline V lookup: CDR1 MNHEY, CDR2 SMNVEV (reference sequence). CDR3 DNA: TGTGCCAGCAGTTTCGGTTCCGGGGGGGCCAGGGTGGAGCAGTACTTC. Protein: CASSFGSGGARVEQYF.

The rearrangement uses TRBV20-1 and TRBJ1-1; no reliable D call. The CDR3 runs to 12 residues. V was clipped by 5 bases and J by 1 base, with 8 bases between them. The V gene's germline CDR1 is DFQATT and CDR2 SNEGSKA (reference sequence). The CDR3 DNA sequence: TGCAGTGCTGAGGCTTCGAACACTGAAGCTTTCTTT. Its protein is CSAEASNTEAFF.

This clonotype was counted a few times. The gene calls are TRBV20-1 and TRBJ2-7, with D unclear. This CDR3 comprises 13 residues. Germline loops: CDR1 DFQATT, CDR2 SNEGSKA (reference sequence). Trimming removed 5 bases from V and 1 base from J, with 12 bases in between. DNA of the CDR3: TGCAGTGCTCCCGTCAGTCCATCCTACGAGCAGTACTTC. This translates into CSAPVSPSYEQYF.

V and J are TRBV2 and TRBJ2-1; D is unresolved. CDR3 length equals 16 residues. Germline CDR1 and CDR2: SNHLY and FYNNEI. V lost 5 bases and J 0 bases, leaving 14 bases between the germline ends. DNA for the CDR3: TGTGCCAGCAGTTTAAAACCTGGCGGCTCCTACAATGAGCAGTTCTTC. Amino acids: CASSLKPGGSYNEQFF.

This clonotype was seen more than once but under ten times. The chain employs TRBV7-6 and TRBJ2-7; D is uncertain. CDR1 and CDR2 (germline): SGHVS, FNYEAQ. This CDR3 region has 14 residues. V lost 6 bases to trimming and J lost 2 bases, with 14 bases between them. This chain's CDR3 is CASSRNDGAYEQYF. CDR3 bases: TGTGCCAGCAGTCGGAACGACGGAGCCTACGAGCAGTACTTC. The whole variable domain, remainder taken from reference TRBV7-6 and TRBJ2-7, is GAGVSQSPRYKVTKRGQDVALRCDPISGHVSLYWYRQALGQGPEFLTYFNYEAQQDKSGLPNDRFSAERPEGSISTLTIQRTEQRDSAMYRCASSRNDGAYEQYFGPGTRLTVT.

This clonotype showed up just a few times. The V gene is TRBV18, the J gene TRBJ2-7; the D is unclear. Per germline, CDR1 KGHSH and CDR2 LQKENI. V lost 3 bases, J lost 0 bases, and 15 bases lay in between. The CDR3 sequence is 16 residues long. CDR3 bases: TGTGCCAGCTCACCCCTTATCCCCGGATCCTCCTACGAGCAGTACTTC. It codes for CASSPLIPGSSYEQYF.